The 26 T cell receptor beta chains below come from one sample, sequenced in a study of blood T cell repertoires in COVID-19. The assay was immunoSEQ multiplex PCR, and TCRdb's table has in-frame clones only and misses some. Here the sample spans approximately 140,000 clones, around 84% being singletons. The sample taken for sequencing was peripheral blood. Receptors were obtained from a woman aged 60 to 75 with acute or convalescent COVID-19.

This clone appeared once. The chain uses TRBV29-1 and TRBJ2-2, with 7 bases identical to TRBD1. V was pared by 7 bases and J by 4 bases, with 12 bases of the junction left unmatched. The CDR3 is made up of 15 amino acids. Germline V gene sequence: CDR1 SQVTM, CDR2 ANQGSEA. CDR3 bases: TGCAGCGCTACGAAGGGGACAGCACTCACCGGGGAGCTGTTTTTT. Amino acids: CSATKGTALTGELFF.

This chain joins TRBV6-5 and TRBJ2-7; TRBD1 might be the D (5 bases). The germline V gene has CDR1 MNHEY and CDR2 SVGAGI. The CDR3 has 13 residues. The V end was cut by 7 bases, the J end by 4 bases, with 14 bases between. The DNA for the CDR3 is TGTGCCAGCACCCAAGGAAGGGGTTACGAGCAGTACTTC. Amino acids: CASTQGRGYEQYF.

This clone was seen more than once but under ten times. The chain is built from TRBV28 and TRBJ1-5; possibly TRBD1 for D (5 bases). Germline V gene sequence: CDR1 MDHEN, CDR2 SYDVKM. This CDR3 spans 13 amino acids. V was trimmed by 11 bases and J by 7 bases, leaving 18 bases between them. CDR3 DNA: TGTGCCGCCTTATACGGGAGGGGACAGCCCCAGCATTTT. This gives the protein CAALYGRGQPQHF.

Only one count was recorded for this clone. The chain's CDR3 is CSVFSLGEAKNIQYF. The CDR3 DNA sequence: TGCAGCGTTTTCTCTTTGGGGGAGGCTAAAAACATTCAGTACTTC. The genes are TRBV29-1 and TRBJ2-4, with a possible D match to TRBD2 (6 bases). Germline V lookup: CDR1 SQVTM, CDR2 ANQGSEA. V lost 5 bases to trimming and J lost 4 bases, with 18 bases between them. The CDR3 is 15 residues long.

This clone occurred a few times. The chain uses TRBV19 and TRBJ2-2; D might be TRBD1 (5 bases). Germline loops: CDR1 LNHDA, CDR2 SQIVND (reference sequence). The CDR3 loop spans 14 amino acids. Trimming pared 3 bases from V and 7 bases from J, leaving 12 bases between. The CDR3 DNA is TGTGCCAGTAGTATGTATGGGGCAGGCGGGGAGCTGTTTTTT. It codes for CASSMYGAGGELFF.

The chain combines TRBV7-3 with TRBJ1-5; 8 bases fit TRBD1. Germline CDR1 is SGHTA and CDR2 is FQGTGA. V lost 5 bases and J lost 0; bases outside the gene matches: 3. The CDR3 is 15 residues long. In DNA form, the CDR3 reads TGTGCCAGCAGCACAGGGGGGAATAGCAATCAGCCCCAGCATTTT. Amino acid sequence: CASSTGGNSNQPQHF.

This chain uses TRBV5-6 with TRBJ2-7; TRBD2 agrees at 10 bases. CDR1 SGHDT and CDR2 YYEEEE come from the germline V gene. The CDR3 sequence is 15 residues long. The V segment lost 3 bases and the J segment 0 bases; nucleotides outside the gene matches: 3. In DNA, the CDR3 is TGTGCCAGCAGCTCGGGACTAGCGAGCTCCTACGAGCAGTACTTC. It translates to CASSSGLASSYEQYF.

The rearrangement uses TRBV5-6 and TRBJ1-2; D not certain. The CDR3 loop spans 12 amino acids. Germline V CDR1 and CDR2: SGHDT, YYEEEE. V shed 0 bases and J shed 10 bases, with 10 bases lying between them. CDR3 amino acids: CASSLVLQNYTF. CDR3 in DNA: TGTGCCAGCAGCTTGGTGTTACAGAACTACACCTTC.

This chain connects TRBV7-2 to TRBJ1-4; possible D gene TRBD1, 6 bases. The V and J ends lost 5 bases and 3 bases respectively, with 13 bases between them. The germline gives CDR1 SGHTA, CDR2 FQGNSA. There are 15 residues in the CDR3. CDR3 sequence: CASSPRGRANEKLFF. CDR3 in DNA: TGTGCCAGCAGCCCCAGGGGCAGGGCTAATGAAAAACTGTTTTTT.

The chain links TRBV6-6 to TRBJ2-6, with a weak D call TRBD1 (6 bases). CDR1 and CDR2 (germline): MNHNY, SVGAGI (reference sequence). V lost 2 bases and J 3 bases, leaving 11 bases between the germline ends. The CDR3 loop spans 16 amino acids. The CDR3 is CASSYLGADGANVLTF. CDR3 DNA: TGTGCCAGCAGTTACCTGGGGGCGGATGGGGCCAACGTCCTGACTTTC.

The chain is built from TRBV30 and TRBJ1-2, with a weak D call TRBD1 (6 bases). CDR1 is GTSNPN and CDR2 is SVGIG in the germline V gene (reference sequence). V lost 2 bases, J lost 1 base, and 23 bases lay in between. This CDR3 is built from 18 residues. CDR3 in amino acids: CAWSLQPRDTGFNYGYTF. The CDR3 DNA reads as TGTGCCTGGAGTCTGCAACCTCGGGACACCGGTTTTAACTATGGCTACACCTTC.

V usage is TRBV6-4 and J usage is TRBJ1-1, with D hard to call. CDR3 length: 13 amino acids. With 3 bases removed from V and 8 bases from J, the gap between germline ends came to 13 bases. Germline values: CDR1 MRHNA, CDR2 SNTAGT. The CDR3 sequence is CASSEYMGVEAFF. DNA of the CDR3: TGTGCCAGCAGTGAATATATGGGAGTGGAAGCTTTCTTT.

The CDR3 reads CASSPGQGDTGELFF. The DNA for the CDR3 is TGCGCCAGCAGCCCGGGACAGGGGGACACCGGGGAGCTGTTTTTT. This chain joins TRBV5-1 and TRBJ2-2; 11 bases fit TRBD1. J lost 3 bases, V lost 4 bases, and 2 bases had no gene match. CDR3 length: 15 amino acids. Germline-derived CDR1 and CDR2 are SGHRS and YFSETQ. Combining the CDR3 with reference TRBV5-1 and TRBJ2-2 gives the whole variable domain KAGVTQTPRYLIKTRGQQVTLSCSPISGHRSVSWYQQTPGQGLQFLFEYFSETQRNKGNFPGRFSGRQFSNSRSEMNVSTLELGDSALYLCASSPGQGDTGELFFGEGSRLTVL.

This clone was seen once. J is TRBJ2-1 and V is TRBV24-1; 12 nucleotides align to TRBD2. V shed 3 bases, J shed 8 bases, and the junction held 7 bases outside the gene matches. Germline V gives CDR1 KGHDR, CDR2 SFDVKD. The CDR3 has 16 residues. This CDR3 reads CATSDPSGGAAYEQFF. Here the CDR3 DNA reads TGTGCCACCAGTGATCCTAGCGGGGGGGCCGCTTATGAGCAGTTCTTC.

The rearrangement joins TRBV11-2 to TRBJ2-7; maybe TRBD2 (6 bases). This CDR3 spans 18 amino acids. Germline V gives CDR1 SGHAT, CDR2 FQNNGV. V dropped 2 bases and J dropped 0 bases, with 20 bases sitting between them. DNA for the CDR3: TGTGCCAGCAGCTTACGGGCGGTGGGCGGGGCCAGCTCCTACGAGCAGTACTTC. Protein product: CASSLRAVGGASSYEQYF. The full variable domain, rest sourced from reference TRBV11-2 and TRBJ2-7, is EAGVAQSPRYKIIEKRQSVAFWCNPISGHATLYWYQQILGQGPKLLIQFQNNGVVDDSQLPKDRFSAERLKGVDSTLKIQPAKLEDSAVYLCASSLRAVGGASSYEQYFGPGTRLTVT.

A few counts support this clone. The V call is TRBV6-2 or TRBV6-3, the J call TRBJ1-2; TRBD1 is a possible D gene (6 bases). The CDR3 covers 14 residues. Germline assignment: CDR1 MNHEY and CDR2 SVGEGT. Between the trimmed V and J ends, which lost 2 bases and 4 bases, there was a span of 11 bases. DNA of the CDR3: TGTGCCAGCAGTTACCGGGGGGCCACCTATGGCTACACCTTC. The encoded protein is CASSYRGATYGYTF.

The chain carries TRBV28 and TRBJ2-7; perhaps TRBD2 as D (6 bases). Between the trimmed V and J ends, which lost 5 bases and 0 bases, there was a span of 23 bases. CDR1 is MDHEN and CDR2 is SYDVKM in the germline V gene. The CDR3 runs 18 residues. For the CDR3, the DNA is TGTGCCAGCAGTCCCGGAGGGAGGAGAACCTTTTACTCCTACGAGCAGTACTTC. This codes for CASSPGGRRTFYSYEQYF.

The chain recombines TRBV3-1 (or the pseudogene TRBV3-2) with TRBJ2-6, with TRBD2 as a possible D gene (6 bases). The germline V and J ends were trimmed by 1 base and 0 bases, with 13 bases remaining between them. Germline CDR1 is LGHDT and CDR2 is YNNKEL (reference sequence). This CDR3 region has 18 residues. The CDR3 bases are TGTGCCAGCAGCCAAGGACTAGGCAGAAGCTCTGGGGCCAACGTCCTGACTTTC. Protein: CASSQGLGRSSGANVLTF.

The chain uses TRBV9 and TRBJ2-7; D is possibly TRBD2 (6 bases). The CDR3 is made up of 15 amino acids. Germline V lookup: CDR1 SGDLS, CDR2 YYNGEE. The V gene lost 2 bases and the J gene lost 2 bases, with 14 bases spanning the gap. The CDR3 loop reads CASSVGGAEAYEQYF. As DNA, the CDR3 is TGTGCCAGCAGCGTCGGAGGGGCGGAAGCCTACGAGCAGTACTTC.

This CDR3 is CASIPESGSGNTIYF. Here the CDR3 DNA reads TGTGCCAGTATCCCGGAGTCGGGTAGTGGAAACACCATATATTTT. The chain uses TRBV19 and TRBJ1-3; D remains unclear. The CDR3 is made up of 15 amino acids. Looked up from germline, CDR1 is LNHDA and CDR2 is SQIVND (reference sequence). V lost 7 bases and J lost 3, with 16 bases in between.

The genes are TRBV6-4 and TRBJ2-1; 11 nucleotides align to TRBD1. In germline, CDR1 is MRHNA, CDR2 SNTAGT. With V trimmed by 2 bases and J by 8 bases, 5 bases remained unmatched. The CDR3 has 15 amino acids. The CDR3 bases are TGTGCCAGCAGTGACCCGGGACAGGGGGTCGATGAGCAGTTCTTC. Protein: CASSDPGQGVDEQFF.

This clone appeared once. J is TRBJ2-5 and V is TRBV11-2; 11 positions agree with TRBD2. The CDR3 is made up of 16 amino acids. J lost 5 bases, V lost 2 bases, and 7 bases had no gene match. CDR1 is SGHAT and CDR2 is FQNNGV in the germline V gene. As DNA, the CDR3 is TGTGCCAGCAGCTTAAGGGGACTAGCGGTCGGGGAGACCCAGTACTTC. Translating it yields CASSLRGLAVGETQYF. The entire variable domain, with the rest obtained from reference TRBV11-2 and TRBJ2-5, is as follows: EAGVAQSPRYKIIEKRQSVAFWCNPISGHATLYWYQQILGQGPKLLIQFQNNGVVDDSQLPKDRFSAERLKGVDSTLKIQPAKLEDSAVYLCASSLRGLAVGETQYFGPGTRLLVL.

This clone was counted a few times. The CDR3 DNA follows: TGTGCCAGCAGTCCAACCCCAGGGGCTAATCAGCCCCAGCATTTT. Residues: CASSPTPGANQPQHF. The chain is built from TRBV6-5 and TRBJ1-5, with TRBD1 as a possible D gene (6 bases). The V end was cut by 5 bases, the J end by 4 bases, with 15 bases between. The germline CDR1 and CDR2 sequences are MNHEY and SVGAGI. There are 15 residues in the CDR3.

The V call is TRBV7-9, the J call TRBJ1-5; 8 nucleotides match TRBD1. Germline assignment: CDR1 SEHNR and CDR2 FQNEAQ (reference sequence). V trimming: 5 bases; J trimming: 4 bases; junction bases outside the gene matches: 4. This CDR3 is built from 14 residues. In DNA, the CDR3 is TGTGCCAGCAGCCGGACAGGGAGGAATCAGCCCCAGCATTTT. As protein: CASSRTGRNQPQHF.

In its sample, this clone was seen a few times. The chain employs TRBV7-8 and TRBJ2-3; D possibly corresponds to TRBD1 (5 bases). The CDR3 consists of 15 residues. Germline V lookup: CDR1 SGHVS, CDR2 FQNEAQ. V shed 2 bases and J shed 0 bases, with 9 bases lying between them. CDR3 nucleotide sequence: TGTGCCAGCAGCTTACAACAGGCCAGCACAGATACGCAGTATTTT. It encodes CASSLQQASTDTQYF.

This clone was found once. The chain joins TRBV12-3 or TRBV12-4 to TRBJ2-7; D perhaps matches TRBD1 (6 bases). This CDR3 contains 13 residues. Trimming stripped 5 bases from V and 0 bases from J, with 8 bases between. The CDR3 spells CASSVRGSYEQYF. The CDR3 DNA is TGTGCCAGCAGTGTCAGGGGCTCCTACGAGCAGTACTTC.